This TCR beta chain was found in a study of T cell repertoires in cytomegalovirus infection (dated 2019 in TCRdb). Notes on the research overall: Recently identified HLA-C-restricted CMV epitopes, whose presentation resists viral immunomodulation, were targeted by peptide stimulations together with well-studied HLA-B-restricted epitopes. Donor HLA type was relevant to the analysis, because carriage of CMV infection together with the matching HLA type was indicated by public TCR beta signatures. Results the study describes overall, beyond this receptor: In the ex vivo response, HLA-C-restricted CMV-specific TCR beta clonotypes were dominant, and in two of eight donors the single most frequent clonotype came from this HLA-C-restricted group. Cumulative frequency of public TCR beta family members discriminated carriers of CMV infection plus the relevant HLA type in this cohort and an independent approximately 350-donor cohort.

CDR1 DFQATT and CDR2 SNEGSKA were looked up in the germline V gene (reference sequence). Counted from cysteine to phenylalanine, this CDR3 has 16 amino acids. Here the CDR3 DNA is all that survives: 48 bases in frame from base 1. From V the trimming removes 2 bases and from J it removes 7 bases, while the gene matches leave 10 bases of the junction unaccounted for. This specimen's treatment or condition label, interpreted: in vitro stimulation with specific CMV peptide epitopes to enrich CMV-specific T cells. A note on this clonotype: There is no known antigen for this receptor. No base-level quality is on record; no much larger clone is a single base apart.

The instrument was an Illumina HiSeq 1500. The raw public reads went through TCRdb reprocessing: fastp at Q25, MiXCR clone calling, in-frame beta chains kept. All rows with the same CDR3 protein become a single entry with the most common DNA and genes. Counted in this sample were under 95,000 distinct CDR3 sequences; 40% to 50% of them appeared once. Just over 90% of the sample rests with the top ten. Here the sequenced sample was CD8+ T cells from cultured PBMCs, taken from culture after CMV antigen stimulation. The sequence was obtained from a human donor in good health (CMV status not recorded). Some clones in this sample may be carry-over from other donors' samples. This chain joins TRBV20-1 to TRBJ2-1; TRBD2 lines up with 11 middle nucleotides. The CDR3 here reads CSARPNSGRARNEQFF. The DNA sequence is TGCAGTGCTAGACCCAATAGCGGGAGGGCCCGGAATGAGCAGTTCTTC.